This TCR beta chain was captured by sequencing in a study of shared clonotypes between healthy human individuals (TCRdb year 2020). Study-level background: A couple of women and a few men aged 18 to 49 years were included in the cohort. To estimate repertoire size and how much clonotype sharing occurs between individuals, the study deeply sequenced the blood TCR repertoires of several healthy adults. Between about 0.85 and 9.5 billion PBMCs per donor were obtained by leukapheresis. For each donor, CD4 naive and CD4 memory were each run on three plates, CD8 naive on two plates, and CD8 memory on one plate. Different laboratories and diverse techniques were used to prepare libraries and sequence TCR repertoires, to increase sequencing depth and limit assay-specific biases.

Overall results and qualifications from the work: The small number of donors limited the genetic and exposure-history diversity represented. Incomplete sequencing was indicated by rarefaction of sorted-subset datasets, despite the large sequencing depth. Sampling was restricted to blood, and TCR repertoires in tissues likely differ from the TCR repertoires found in blood. Estimated clonotype richness was generally larger for naive than for memory subsets. Across a few donors, approximately 4.6% of naive CD4, roughly 3.4% of naive CD8, about 2.3% of memory CD4, and 0.4% of memory CD8 clonotypes were shared. Based on pairwise subsampling, the degree of clonotype sharing among donors was expected to be affected by sequencing depth. Higher generation probabilities were observed for clonotypes shared by all four sorted-subset donors than for non-shared clonotypes.

For the CD8 naive samples, CD45RO-negative cells were positively selected for CCR7, yielding a CD45RA+CCR7+ population from which TemRA cells were excluded. The donors were healthy, HIV-negative adults who had no recently reported acute infections or vaccinations. Every donor was a Caucasian adult residing in Nashville, Tennessee, USA. Blood was obtained by leukapheresis, after which PBMCs were separated by Ficoll-Histopaque density gradient centrifugation and cryopreserved in liquid nitrogen vapor phase. Analytical flow cytometry was used to check the purity and quantity of each magnetically sorted T cell population. Genomic DNA was isolated from every sorted fraction and measured by UV absorbance on a Nanodrop 2000c. From the cysteine up to the phenylalanine, the CDR3 has a length of 14 residues. The CDR3 DNA has 42 bases and is translated from base 1. About this clone itself: Its binding antigen is unknown. Per-base quality was not reported, and no clone a single base away is much larger than it.

Using the deep immunoSEQ assay, multiplex PCR amplified TCR CDR3 regions from genomic DNA. Genomic DNA extracted from each cell subset was distributed evenly over all wells of several immunoSEQ 96-well plates, and each plate served as one replicate. For sorted subsets, each replicate PCR was loaded with about 0.2 ug genomic DNA, equivalent to 32,000 or so T cell genomes. Purified libraries were measured with a Qubit 3.0 fluorometer, size-checked on a Bioanalyzer 2100, and measured again with the KAPA Library Quantification kit. A separate single-read 150-cycle Illumina NextSeq 550 flow cell was used to sequence each immunoSEQ 96-well plate. The authors processed their data as follows. Because the immunoSEQ output included only junctional sequences and no quality scores, the filtering could not be the same as the filtering used for full-length reads. Sequences were annotated with PyIR, a Python wrapper for IgBLAST v1.9, and V/J genes and CDR3 were assigned using IMGT germline references. Reads were removed for weak V/J assignments (E-value above 1e-6), missing CDR3, stop codons, out-of-frame junctions, or ambiguous translated residues. V3J clonotypes were defined as sequences sharing an identical inferred V gene, J gene, and CDR3 amino acid sequence. Percentage overlap between repertoires was computed as shared unique clonotypes divided by the size of the smaller repertoire. Richness of each repertoire was evaluated using RTK rarefaction, the Chao1 estimator, and Recon v2.1 estimates of unobserved clonotypes. For all TCRbeta clonotypes obtained by the gDNA method from a handful of donors, generation probabilities were computed with OLGA. The source is immuneACCESS, and TCRdb retained only in-frame sequences with V and J called. Part of the clones is not carried over; for the studies checked, unresolved V genes explain less than half of this, and the remainder is unexplained. That table furnishes V, J and clone size, whereas the DNA furnished D and trimming. Within this sample are 550,000 to 750,000 clones, with under 95% of them counted one time only. About 24% of the sample lies in the top ten.

Recombination joined TRBV12-1 with TRBJ2-2; the table's D call TRBD1 went unverified against the DNA. TRBV12-1 is recorded as a pseudogene. The sequenced sample consisted of naive CD8+ T cells sorted from blood. The cell subset or site label corresponds to: CD45RA+CCR7+. This clonotype originated in a man younger than 45 in good health. The CDR3 protein: CASSADNSPGELFF. The nucleotide sequence reads as follows: TGTGCCAGCAGCGCCGACAATTCACCCGGGGAGCTGTTTTTT.